The T cell receptor (beta chain) described here comes from a study of blood T cell repertoires in COVID-19. Among Cohort 3 donors, those recovered had two negative PCRs, clearance, or symptom resolution. As processed by the authors: Amplifying reference gene primers gave estimates of nucleated cell counts. Clones were sequenced by immunoSEQ multiplex PCR, and TCRdb holds only the in-frame ones, with some missing. D and trimming were read from the DNA, whereas the V and J calls and clone size are those reported in that table. The sample has 300,000 to 400,000 clones, about 90% seen once. This clone was detected only once. V lost 3 bases, J lost 2 bases, and 2 bases stayed unmatched. The CDR3 runs to 15 residues. CDR1 and CDR2 from the germline V gene are SGHDN and FVKESK.

The clonotype was recovered from a woman aged 25 to 39 who had recovered from COVID-19. Sample: PBMCs or T cells enriched from blood (not recorded which). The chain couples TRBV14 to TRBJ2-3, with 10 nucleotides matching TRBD1. CDR3 bases: TGTGCCAGCAGCCACGGACAGGGGGTCACAGATACGCAGTATTTT. Encoded protein: CASSHGQGVTDTQYF.